Detailed here is one T cell receptor (beta chain). The antigen remains undetermined. The record originates from a study of cytomegalovirus exposure and HLA in healthy donors. Study-wide results and limits: The likely origin of a cluster of highly shared sequence variants was a sequencing artifact. Most subjects had HLA-A and HLA-B alleles reportedly predicted accurately by TCR beta sequences.

Trimming removed 6 bases from V and 1 base from J, with 10 bases in between. CDR1 and CDR2 (germline): SGHRS, YFSETQ. The CDR3 extends over 13 amino acids. PCR primers comprised 60 Vbeta and 13 Jbeta primers. Some clones are missing from TCRdb's copy, which holds only in-frame ones; the method was immunoSEQ multiplex PCR. The sample yields about 240,000 clones, about 86% seen once. The chain carries TRBV5-1 and TRBJ2-5, with D possibly being TRBD2 (6 bases). The sample consisted of PBMCs. This TCR was sampled from an older woman in good health and CMV-seropositive. Here the CDR3 DNA reads TGCGCCAGCACGGGGGACTTCCAAGAGACCCAGTACTTC. Its protein product is CASTGDFQETQYF.